The next 31 T cell receptor beta chains were all read from a single sample in a study of shared clonotypes between healthy human individuals. The assay was immunoSEQ multiplex PCR, and TCRdb's table has in-frame clones only and misses some. The sample comprises about 490,000 clones, 75% to 85% of which are singletons, and under 15% rests with the top ten. What was sequenced was PBMCs. These receptors all come from a woman aged 40 to 50 in good health. Some clones in this sample may be carry-over from other donors' samples.

This sequence joins TRBV7-2 and TRBJ1-3; a weak D match, TRBD1 (5 bases). Germline values: CDR1 SGHTA, CDR2 FQGNSA. The CDR3 has 15 residues. Trimming pared 1 base from V and 1 base from J, leaving 8 bases between. The CDR3 DNA is TGTGCCAGCAGCTTAGGGGGGAATTCTGGAAACACCATATATTTT. Its translation: CASSLGGNSGNTIYF.

The table lists this clone with a count of one. The chain combines TRBV5-8 with TRBJ2-7; D remains ambiguous. CDR3 size: 16 residues. Trimming shortened V by 0 bases and J by 2 bases, and 15 bases separated the two germline ends. From germline, CDR1 is SGHTS and CDR2 YDEGEE. The CDR3: CASSLAIRIYPYEQYF. In nucleotides, the CDR3 is TGTGCCAGCAGCTTGGCCATTCGGATTTACCCCTACGAGCAGTACTTC.

This sequence joins TRBV18 and TRBJ2-2; no definite D call. The CDR3 is 17 residues long. CDR1 KGHSH and CDR2 LQKENI come from the germline V gene. V was trimmed by 3 bases and J by 4 bases, leaving 18 bases between them. CDR3 region: CASSPYTNPRGTGELFF. For the CDR3, the DNA is TGTGCCAGCTCACCCTACACTAATCCTAGAGGCACCGGGGAGCTGTTTTTT.

This chain connects TRBV7-2 to TRBJ2-5, with a tentative D call TRBD1 (7 bases). The germline V gene encodes CDR1 SGHTA and CDR2 FQGNSA. This CDR3 comprises 14 residues. Deletions cut 1 base from V and 3 bases from J, with 9 bases between. CDR3 loop: CASSLVRGEETQYF. CDR3 DNA sequence: TGTGCCAGCAGCTTAGTCAGGGGGGAAGAGACCCAGTACTTC.

The J gene is TRBJ2-5, the V gene TRBV19; 7 bases map to TRBD1. The CDR3 covers 13 residues. CDR1 is LNHDA and CDR2 is SQIVND in the germline V gene (reference sequence). The V and J ends lost 7 bases and 3 bases, in that order; junction bases with no gene match: 5. DNA for the CDR3: TGTGCCAGTAAGGACAGGCCTAAAGAGACCCAGTACTTC. It is translated as CASKDRPKETQYF.

J is TRBJ1-3 and V is TRBV15; D perhaps matches TRBD1 (5 bases). Germline lookup yields CDR1 LNHNV and CDR2 YYDKDF (reference sequence). Trimming took off 0 bases at V and 0 bases at J, with 6 bases between the two ends. The CDR3 consists of 15 residues. Written as DNA, the CDR3 is TGTGCCACCAGCAGAGATCAGGGCTCTGGAAACACCATATATTTT. Its protein is CATSRDQGSGNTIYF.

This chain joins TRBV6-1 and TRBJ1-2; 8 positions agree with TRBD1. Germline CDR1 is MNHNS and CDR2 is SASEGT. Losses at the gene ends were 3 bases for V and 1 base for J; bases not matched to a gene: 4. The CDR3 is 15 amino acids. The DNA for the CDR3 is TGTGCCAGCAGTGAGGGACAGGCGATTAACTATGGCTACACCTTC. Translating gives CASSEGQAINYGYTF.

A single count supports this clone. The CDR3 sequence is CASGRAGYTF. Written as DNA, the CDR3 is TGTGCCAGCGGTCGGGCTGGCTACACCTTC. The chain has TRBV7-9 and TRBJ1-2; D remains ambiguous. The V gene lost 8 bases and the J gene lost 7 bases, with 8 bases spanning the gap. Germline assignment: CDR1 SEHNR and CDR2 FQNEAQ (reference sequence). There are 10 residues in the CDR3. Complete variable domain (other parts from reference TRBV7-9 and TRBJ1-2): DTGVSQNPRHKITKRGQNVTFRCDPISEHNRLYWYRQTLGQGPEFLTYFQNEAQLEKSRLLSDRFSAERPKGSFSTLEIQRTEQGDSAMYLCASGRAGYTFGSGTRLTVV.

This chain uses TRBV29-1 with TRBJ2-3; 9 nucleotides agree with TRBD2. This CDR3 is 13 amino acids long. Trimming cost V 4 bases and J 5 bases; bases outside gene matches: 4. Germline CDR1 and CDR2: SQVTM and ANQGSEA. The CDR3 loop reads CSVGLTSGDTQYF. CDR3 coding DNA: TGCAGCGTTGGGTTGACTAGCGGAGATACGCAGTATTTT.

The rearrangement links TRBV11-2 to TRBJ1-1; D possibly corresponds to TRBD1 (6 bases). CDR3 size: 15 residues. CDR1 SGHAT and CDR2 FQNNGV come from the germline V gene. V was clipped by 5 bases and J by 3 bases, with 16 bases between them. CDR3 residues: CASSGYRVFDTEAFF. Written as DNA, the CDR3 is TGTGCCAGCAGCGGGTACAGGGTATTTGACACTGAAGCTTTCTTT.

This chain links TRBV28 with TRBJ2-7; 10 positions match TRBD1. The germline CDR1 and CDR2 sequences are MDHEN and SYDVKM. The CDR3 has 15 amino acids. The J segment lost 6 bases and the V segment lost 4 bases, leaving 9 bases of the junction unmatched. CDR3 residues: CASSYLMGQGLEQYF. The DNA for the CDR3 is TGTGCCAGCAGTTACCTAATGGGACAGGGGCTCGAGCAGTACTTC.

The genes are TRBV7-3 and TRBJ2-1; 12 positions agree with TRBD2. V was pared by 5 bases and J by 13 bases, with 6 bases of the junction left unmatched. The CDR3 spans 13 residues. Germline loops: CDR1 SGHTA, CDR2 FQGTGA. CDR3 protein: CASSTTSGRPQFF. CDR3 nucleotide sequence: TGTGCCAGCAGCACCACTAGCGGGAGGCCACAGTTCTTC.

In regard to this clone: A far larger clone lies a single base away; this is likely a read error. This sequence joins TRBV4-1 and TRBJ2-3; 7 bases align to TRBD2. The junction had 14 bases not matched to a gene; V was cut back by 0 bases and J by 8 bases. Germline assignment: CDR1 MGHRA and CDR2 YSYEKL. This CDR3 has 17 amino acids. The CDR3 nucleotides read TGCGCCAGCAGCCAAGATCATCAACTAACGGGAGGTGGTACGCAGTATTTT. The encoded protein is CASSQDHQLTGGGTQYF.

This clone was seen a handful of times. The V and J genes are TRBV7-3 and TRBJ2-7, with a weak D call TRBD1 (6 bases). Trimming removed 3 bases at V and 2 bases at J, with 11 bases between. The CDR3 contains 14 residues. In germline, CDR1 is SGHTA, CDR2 FQGTGA. The CDR3 DNA is TGTGCCAGCAGCTTGGACAGCTTCACCTACGAGCAGTACTTC. Its protein is CASSLDSFTYEQYF. The variable domain in full, completed from reference TRBV7-3 and TRBJ2-7, reads GAGVSQTPSNKVTEKGKYVELRCDPISGHTALYWYRQSLGQGPEFLIYFQGTGAADDSGLPNDRFFAVRPEGSVSTLKIQRTERGDSAVYLCASSLDSFTYEQYFGPGTRLTVT.

The chain links TRBV5-1 to TRBJ2-1; 8 bases are shared with TRBD1. The V gene's germline CDR1 is SGHRS and CDR2 YFSETQ. This CDR3 comprises 16 residues. V lost 4 bases and J lost 3; bases outside the gene matches: 9. The chain's CDR3 is CASSVPGTGIYNEQFF. CDR3 coding DNA: TGCGCCAGCAGCGTGCCCGGGACAGGTATCTACAATGAGCAGTTCTTC.

V gene TRBV30 combines with J gene TRBJ1-6; 8 nucleotides match TRBD1. The CDR3 is made up of 16 amino acids. V lost 2 bases, J lost 9 bases, and 12 bases stayed unmatched. In germline, CDR1 is GTSNPN, CDR2 SVGIG (reference sequence). As DNA, the CDR3 is TGTGCCTGGAGTAGAGCCAAGACAGGGGAAGGTTCACCCCTCCACTTT. This gives the protein CAWSRAKTGEGSPLHF.

The rearrangement joins TRBV29-1 to TRBJ1-2; a weak D match, TRBD1 (5 bases). Trimming shortened V by 3 bases and J by 8 bases, and 13 bases separated the two germline ends. This CDR3 is built from 12 residues. From germline, CDR1 is SQVTM and CDR2 ANQGSEA. The chain's CDR3 is CSVEGLREGYTF. CDR3 coding DNA: TGCAGCGTTGAGGGGCTGCGTGAGGGCTACACCTTC.

This clone was seen just once. A far larger clone lies a single base away; this is likely a read error. Other nucleotide sequences from this sample produce the same CDR3. V usage is TRBV28 and J usage is TRBJ2-5; TRBD2 matches 7 bases. The V gene's germline CDR1 is MDHEN and CDR2 SYDVKM. Trimming took 2 bases from V and 4 from J; bases not matched to a gene: 4. CDR3 length: 14 amino acids. DNA for the CDR3: TGTGCCAGCAGTTTAGCGGGAGACGTAGAGACCCAGTACTTC. This encodes CASSLAGDVETQYF.

The chain links TRBV28 to TRBJ2-7; D unclear. This CDR3 contains 15 residues. Trimming shortened V by 2 bases and J by 5 bases, and 16 bases separated the two germline ends. CDR1 is MDHEN and CDR2 is SYDVKM in the germline V gene. This CDR3 is CASSLLLDGLDEQYF. The CDR3 DNA reads TGTGCCAGCAGTTTACTGCTAGATGGCCTGGACGAGCAGTACTTC.

This chain joins TRBV19 and TRBJ1-1; D uncertain. The ends were cut back, 3 bases at V and 5 bases at J, with 10 bases in the middle. CDR1 LNHDA and CDR2 SQIVND come from the germline V gene (reference sequence). The CDR3 has 13 residues. CDR3 coding DNA: TGTGCCAGTAGTATGAGAGGGAAAACTGAAGCTTTCTTT. Its protein product is CASSMRGKTEAFF.

The rearrangement joins TRBV28 to TRBJ1-2; 7 bases align to TRBD1. The CDR3 consists of 13 residues. The V gene end was trimmed by 11 bases and the J gene end by 7 bases; junction bases not matched to a gene: 13. The germline CDR1 and CDR2 sequences are MDHEN and SYDVKM. The CDR3 loop reads CAVQLQGRGGYTF. The CDR3 DNA follows: TGTGCCGTCCAGTTACAGGGGAGGGGTGGCTACACCTTC.

This chain uses TRBV7-6 with TRBJ1-1; D might be TRBD1 (5 bases). Trimming stripped 0 bases from V and 1 base from J, with 12 bases between. Germline V gene sequence: CDR1 SGHVS, CDR2 FNYEAQ. This CDR3 contains 16 residues. The CDR3 DNA is TGTGCCAGCAGCTTAGCTGGTGGACATGGGAACACTGAAGCTTTCTTT. Its translation: CASSLAGGHGNTEAFF.

V usage is TRBV5-1 and J usage is TRBJ2-3; D tentatively reads TRBD1 or TRBD2 (5 bases each). The CDR3 runs 15 residues. Trimming removed 5 bases at V and 0 bases at J, with 13 bases between. Germline loops: CDR1 SGHRS, CDR2 YFSETQ. DNA for the CDR3: TGCGCCAGCAGTTGGGACGTTCCTAGCACAGATACGCAGTATTTT. Its translation: CASSWDVPSTDTQYF. Full variable domain (rest looked up from reference TRBV5-1 and TRBJ2-3): KAGVTQTPRYLIKTRGQQVTLSCSPISGHRSVSWYQQTPGQGLQFLFEYFSETQRNKGNFPGRFSGRQFSNSRSEMNVSTLELGDSALYLCASSWDVPSTDTQYFGPGTRLTVL.

This clone has a handful of counts. The J gene is TRBJ2-7, the V gene TRBV5-3; tentatively, D is TRBD1 (6 bases). TRBV5-3 belongs to the ORF category, with a function that is uncertain. This CDR3 is 14 amino acids long. V dropped 4 bases and J dropped 5 bases, with 16 bases sitting between them. The CDR3 loop is CARSRNRDGDEQYF. The CDR3 bases are TGTGCCAGAAGCAGAAACAGGGATGGAGACGAGCAGTACTTC.

Remarks on this clone: A far larger clone lies a single base away; this is likely a read error. The V call is TRBV7-2, the J call TRBJ2-1; D call uncertain. V lost 3 bases and J 2 bases, leaving 2 bases between the germline ends. The CDR3 has 12 residues. Germline CDR1 is SGHTA and CDR2 is FQGNSA. CDR3 residues: CASSFPYNEQFF. The CDR3 DNA sequence: TGTGCCAGCAGCTTCCCCTACAATGAGCAGTTCTTC.

The rearrangement joins TRBV9 to TRBJ2-7; 7 bases align to TRBD2. Per germline, CDR1 SGDLS and CDR2 YYNGEE. The V segment lost 0 bases and the J segment 2 bases; nucleotides outside the gene matches: 5. The CDR3 is 15 residues long. The CDR3 sequence is CASSVAGGGPYEQYF. CDR3 bases: TGTGCCAGCAGCGTAGCGGGGGGTGGACCCTACGAGCAGTACTTC.

In this sample, this clone turned up a few times. The chain is built from TRBV5-4 and TRBJ1-1; TRBD1 matches 9 bases. The CDR3 is 16 amino acids. J lost 3 bases, V lost 4 bases, and 10 bases had no gene match. Germline CDR1 reads SGHNT; CDR2 reads YYREEE (reference sequence). CDR3: CASSPGQGRGYTEAFF. The CDR3 bases are TGTGCCAGCAGCCCCGGACAGGGGAGAGGGTACACTGAAGCTTTCTTT.

In DNA, the CDR3 is TGTGCCAGCAGCTTATCCTCGGCCTACGAGCAGTACTTC. It codes for CASSLSSAYEQYF. V gene TRBV7-6 combines with J gene TRBJ2-7; no clear D. The CDR3 runs 13 residues. Per germline, CDR1 SGHVS and CDR2 FNYEAQ. V dropped 2 bases and J dropped 2 bases, with 7 bases sitting between them.

In its sample, this clone was seen a few times. The CDR3 loop reads CASSVDRGLPNTQYF. The DNA of the CDR3 is TGTGCCAGCAGCGTAGACAGGGGGCTACCGAATACGCAGTATTTT. This sequence joins TRBV9 and TRBJ2-3, with TRBD1 matching 9 bases. The germline CDR1 and CDR2 sequences are SGDLS and YYNGEE. V was clipped by 0 bases and J by 7 bases; unmatched bases: 6. CDR3 length equals 15 residues.

V and J are TRBV7-2 and TRBJ1-5; possible D gene TRBD1, 5 bases. The CDR3 spans 15 residues. Deletions cut 4 bases from V and 2 bases from J, with 12 bases between. The germline V gene encodes CDR1 SGHTA and CDR2 FQGNSA. The CDR3 region is CASSSQGYGNQPQHF. Here the CDR3 DNA reads TGTGCCAGCAGCTCCCAGGGATATGGCAATCAGCCCCAGCATTTT.

This clone occurred many times. This chain joins TRBV5-1 and TRBJ1-1; a possible D gene is TRBD1 (6 bases). V lost 0 bases to trimming and J lost 3 bases, with 9 bases between them. Germline V CDR1 and CDR2: SGHRS, YFSETQ. The CDR3 has 14 amino acids. The CDR3 loop reads CASSLAGGYTEAFF. The DNA of the CDR3 is TGCGCCAGCAGCTTGGCGGGGGGCTACACTGAAGCTTTCTTT.